The clone carrying this T cell receptor beta chain appeared many times. TCRdb re-called the RACE reads with MiXCR, one entry per CDR3 protein. The table lists fewer than 95,000 distinct CDR3 sequences, roughly 9.6% of them singletons, with less than 2.5% in the top ten. This sample is part of a study of human T cells and chemical hapten exposure. Time point here: patch test 2, 6 weeks after DPC sensitization. Treatment noted: therapeutic diphenylcyclopropenone sensitization with weekly scalp DPC. The CDR3 runs 14 residues. From germline, CDR1 is DFQATT and CDR2 SNEGSKA (reference sequence). V shed 3 bases and J 10 bases; nucleotides not matched to a gene: 9.

This material consisted of whole blood, taken in connection with sensitization to the hapten diphenylcyclopropenone (DPC). The chain couples TRBV20-1 to TRBJ2-1, with TRBD2 identical over 10 bases. The sequence was obtained from a man between 35 and 55 years old with alopecia areata. Some clones in this sample may be carry-over from other donors' samples. The CDR3 protein is CSARRLAGDLEQFF. CDR3 in DNA: TGCAGTGCTAGGAGGCTAGCGGGAGACTTGGAGCAGTTCTTC.